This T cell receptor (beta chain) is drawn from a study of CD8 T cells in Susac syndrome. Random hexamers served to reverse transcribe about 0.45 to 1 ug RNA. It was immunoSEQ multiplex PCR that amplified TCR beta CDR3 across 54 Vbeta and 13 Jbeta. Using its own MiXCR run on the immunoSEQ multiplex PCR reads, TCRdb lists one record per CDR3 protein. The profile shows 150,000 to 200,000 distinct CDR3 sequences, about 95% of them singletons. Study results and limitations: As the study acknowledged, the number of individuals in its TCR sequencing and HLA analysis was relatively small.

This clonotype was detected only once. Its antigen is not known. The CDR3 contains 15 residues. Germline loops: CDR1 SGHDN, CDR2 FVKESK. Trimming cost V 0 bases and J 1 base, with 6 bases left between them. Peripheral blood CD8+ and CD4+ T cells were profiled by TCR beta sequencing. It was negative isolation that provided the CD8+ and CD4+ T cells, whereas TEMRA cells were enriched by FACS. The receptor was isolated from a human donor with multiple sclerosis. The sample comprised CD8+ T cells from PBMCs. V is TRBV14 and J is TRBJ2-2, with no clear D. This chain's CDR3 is CASSQDDLNTGELFF. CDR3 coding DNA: TGTGCCAGCAGCCAAGATGACCTGAACACCGGGGAGCTGTTTTTT.